These T cell receptor beta chains were read from a single sample in a study of T cell responses to AZD1222 COVID-19 vaccine. The assay was immunoSEQ multiplex PCR, and TCRdb's table has in-frame clones only and misses some. This sample carries 100,000 to 130,000 clones, 80% to 90% of them seen once, and the ten largest clones take 6.5% to 8%. This specimen was peripheral blood, taken on day 0 of AZD1222 vaccination. Receptor source: an adult in good health. Both conserved end residues are part of each CDR3. A D gene is named only where the DNA matches it firmly. Clone size is given for some rows only: seen once, a few or many times, or a class if the clone is expanded.

abundance	v_gene	d_gene	j_gene	CDR3nt	CDR3aa
.	TRBV5-4	.	TRBJ1-1	TGTGCCAGCAGCCCCCGGGCGGTGAACACTGAAGCTTTCTTT	CASSPRAVNTEAFF
.	TRBV10-3	TRBD1	TRBJ1-6	TGTGCCATCAGTGACAGGGGGGACAATTCACCCCTCCACTTT	CAISDRGDNSPLHF
.	TRBV19	.	TRBJ2-4	TGTGCCAGTGTAGAACCGGGAGCCAAAAACATTCAGTACTTC	CASVEPGAKNIQYF
few	TRBV7-6	TRBD1	TRBJ2-2	TGTGCCAGCAGCTTAACAGGGGAGACCCGAGGGACCGGGGAGCTGTTTTTT	CASSLTGETRGTGELFF
.	TRBV11-3	.	TRBJ2-2	TGTGCCAGCAGCTCGACTATTACCGGGGAGCTGTTTTTT	CASSSTITGELFF
.	TRBV11-3	.	TRBJ1-3	TGTGCCAGCAGCTTAGATCAAACTTCTGGAAACACCATATATTTT	CASSLDQTSGNTIYF
.	TRBV7-9	.	TRBJ2-2	TGTGCCAGCAGCCCTCAGGGAAACACCGGGGAGCTGTTTTTT	CASSPQGNTGELFF
.	TRBV7-3	.	TRBJ2-6	TGTGCCAGCAGCTCCCTAGTGTCCTCTGGGGCCAACGTCCTGACTTTC	CASSSLVSSGANVLTF
once	TRBV3-1/TRBV3-2	.	TRBJ2-7	TGTGCCACATCAGGGGCATGGGGATCCTACGAGCAGTACTTC	CATSGAWGSYEQYF
.	TRBV4-1	.	TRBJ1-3	TGCGCCAGCAGCTACACCGCGGGGCGGGGCAGGGCTGGAAACACCATATATTTT	CASSYTAGRGRAGNTIYF
once	TRBV6-2/TRBV6-3	.	TRBJ1-2	TGTGCCAGCAGTTACGGCCAGAGTCTTTGGGGCTACACCTTC	CASSYGQSLWGYTF
few	TRBV5-1	TRBD1	TRBJ2-7	TGCGCCAGCAGCTTGTGGTTTGTGGGACAGGACTACGAGCAGTACTTC	CASSLWFVGQDYEQYF
.	TRBV5-5	.	TRBJ2-3	TGTGCCAGCAGCAATGGAGCGCGACTCACAGATACGCAGTATTTT	CASSNGARLTDTQYF
.	TRBV27	TRBD2	TRBJ2-3	TGTGCCAGCAGTTACCTTAGCGGGGCGGATACGCAGTATTTT	CASSYLSGADTQYF
.	TRBV6-1	TRBD1	TRBJ1-1	TGTGCCAGCAGTGAAAGGACAGGGGTGAAGGCTGAAGCTTTCTTT	CASSERTGVKAEAFF
.	TRBV18	TRBD2	TRBJ2-7	TGTGCCAGCTCACAGAATAGCGGGGGGACCTACGAGCAGTACTTC	CASSQNSGGTYEQYF
.	TRBV11-2	TRBD1	TRBJ2-5	TGTGCCAGCAGCTTCACAGGGGGCGACGAGACCCAGTACTTC	CASSFTGGDETQYF
.	TRBV4-1	.	TRBJ2-3	TGCGCCAGCAGCCAAGATGGGGCAGGGGGGGGTACAGATACGCAGTATTTT	CASSQDGAGGGTDTQYF
.	TRBV28	.	TRBJ2-5	TGTGCCAGCAGTTTAGGACTGGGGCGCGGAGTCCAGTACTTC	CASSLGLGRGVQYF
.	TRBV5-8	.	TRBJ2-1	TGTGCCAGCAGCTTGGCGGAGGGTTATGAGCAGTTCTTC	CASSLAEGYEQFF
.	TRBV11-3	.	TRBJ2-5	TGTGCCAGCAGCCACACCGGGGCCTTGGAGACCCAGTACTTC	CASSHTGALETQYF
.	TRBV18	.	TRBJ2-7	TGTGCCAGCTCACCATCTGAGGGTTTAAACGAGCAGTACTTC	CASSPSEGLNEQYF
.	TRBV15	.	TRBJ2-1	TGTGCCACCAGCAGAGGGCCTCCCCCCAAGGAGCAGTTCTTC	CATSRGPPPKEQFF
once	TRBV3-1/TRBV3-2	.	TRBJ1-4	TGTGCCAGCAGCCAAGGGCTACAGTCCAATGAAAAACTGTTTTTT	CASSQGLQSNEKLFF
few	TRBV27	TRBD2	TRBJ2-1	TGTGCCAGCAGCTCCCAAACCCCCCTACAGGGCGGGAGGCCTTACAATGAGCAGTTCTTC	CASSSQTPLQGGRPYNEQFF
.	TRBV6-5	.	TRBJ2-7	TGTGCCAGCACCCCCTCGGTCAACTACGAGCAGTACTTC	CASTPSVNYEQYF
.	TRBV4-2	TRBD1	TRBJ2-2	TGTGCCAGCAGCCAAGCTGCGGGACAGGCCTACGGGGAGCTGTTTTTT	CASSQAAGQAYGELFF
.	TRBV28	.	TRBJ2-7	TGTGCCAGCAGTTCCCCTGGGAGGGGGGCCCTCTACGAGCAGTACTTC	CASSSPGRGALYEQYF
.	TRBV27	.	TRBJ2-7	TGTGCCAGCAGCTACTCGAGCGGACCCCGAGGATACGAGCAGTACTTC	CASSYSSGPRGYEQYF
.	TRBV6-6	TRBD2	TRBJ2-1	TGTGCCAGTAAAACTAGCGGGAGCTCCTACAATGAGCAGTTCTTC	CASKTSGSSYNEQFF
.	TRBV12-5	.	TRBJ1-5	TGTGCTAGTGCCGGGGGATTTCCCAATCAGCCCCAGCATTTT	CASAGGFPNQPQHF
.	TRBV11-3	.	TRBJ1-1	TGTGCCAGCAGCGCGGACACTGAAGCTTTCTTT	CASSADTEAFF
.	TRBV4-1	.	TRBJ1-5	TGCGCCAGCAGCCAAGATCTCTCGCAGGCCCAGCATTTT	CASSQDLSQAQHF
.	TRBV4-1	.	TRBJ2-5	TGCGCCAGCAGCCAATCCCCGGAGACCCAGTACTTC	CASSQSPETQYF
.	TRBV5-5	.	TRBJ1-6	TGTGCCAGCAGCTTGTTTGGGGGATATAATTCACCCCTCCACTTT	CASSLFGGYNSPLHF
.	TRBV11-3	.	TRBJ1-4	TGTGCCAGCAGCTTAAAGTGGCCGGAAAAACTGTTTTTT	CASSLKWPEKLFF
.	TRBV5-1	.	TRBJ1-1	TGCGCCAGTTCTACAGGGCCCAACACTGAAGCTTTCTTT	CASSTGPNTEAFF
.	TRBV5-6	.	TRBJ1-4	TGTGCCAGCAGCTTGTTCAGGGACGATGAAAAACTGTTTTTT	CASSLFRDDEKLFF
.	TRBV19	.	TRBJ1-2	TGTGCCAGTAGTTCCTCACGGAACCTTAACTATGGCTACACCTTC	CASSSSRNLNYGYTF
.	TRBV5-1	.	TRBJ2-2	TGCGCCAGCAGCTTGGGTTCAGGGTCGGCCGGGGAGCTGTTTTTT	CASSLGSGSAGELFF
.	TRBV28	TRBD2	TRBJ2-1	TGTGCCAGCAGTTCCACCGTTCTAGCGGGAGTGGCGAATGAGCAGTTCTTC	CASSSTVLAGVANEQFF
.	TRBV9	.	TRBJ1-2	TGTGCCAGCAGCGACGGAACCTATGGCTACACCTTC	CASSDGTYGYTF
.	TRBV21-1	.	TRBJ2-5	TGTGCCAGCACTTGTTGGACAGGGACGAGGGAAGAGACCCAGTACTTC	CASTCWTGTREETQYF
.	TRBV27	.	TRBJ2-5	TGTGCCAGCAGTTCCATAGGGCTAGCGAGCCTTCAAGAGACCCAGTACTTC	CASSSIGLASLQETQYF
few	TRBV29-1	.	TRBJ1-2	TGCAGCGTTTACCAGTTCGGCACCGGGGCTGGCTACACCTTC	CSVYQFGTGAGYTF
.	TRBV7-3	.	TRBJ2-3	TGTGCCAGCAGCTCCGACAGGACCACAGATACGCAGTATTTT	CASSSDRTTDTQYF
.	TRBV30	TRBD1	TRBJ2-2	TGTGCCTGGATACAGCAGGGGGACACCGGGGAGCTGTTTTTT	CAWIQQGDTGELFF
.	TRBV30	.	TRBJ2-5	TGTGCCTGGAAATACTCCCACGAGACCCAGTACTTC	CAWKYSHETQYF
once	TRBV28	TRBD2	TRBJ2-1	TGTGCCAGCAGTTCCAGGACTAGCAGGATATATGAGCAGTTCTTC	CASSSRTSRIYEQFF
few	TRBV11-3	.	TRBJ1-1	TGTGCCAGCAGCTTAAGGATAGCGGACACTGAAGCTTTCTTT	CASSLRIADTEAFF
once	TRBV5-8	.	TRBJ1-5	TGTGCCAGCAGCTTAAGCACGGGACAGCATTTT	CASSLSTGQHF
.	TRBV27	.	TRBJ1-1	TGTGCCAGCAGTTTATTTGTGTCAACTGAAGCTTTCTTT	CASSLFVSTEAFF
.	TRBV5-1	.	TRBJ1-4	TGCGCCAGCAGCACGACGGGACAAACAACTAATGAAAAACTGTTTTTT	CASSTTGQTTNEKLFF
.	TRBV29-1	.	TRBJ1-5	TGCAGCGTTGTGGGTGGTGTCGGCCAGCCCCAGCATTTT	CSVVGGVGQPQHF
.	TRBV5-8	TRBD1	TRBJ1-5	TGTGCCAGCAGCTCGGGACAGAGAAACAATCAGCCCCAGCATTTT	CASSSGQRNNQPQHF